This TCR beta chain comes out of a study of T-cell memory formation after mild COVID-19. Germline V gene data show CDR1 as SGHAT and CDR2 as FQNNGV. The CDR3 is made up of 13 amino acids. V was cut by 0 bases and J by 6 bases, with 6 bases left in between. A single record per CDR3 protein comes from TCRdb applying MiXCR to the 5' RACE reads. This table holds 150,000 to 200,000 distinct CDR3 sequences, 15% to 20% found once. This clonotype was counted a few times. Source material: PBMCs or a T cell subset sorted from them (not recorded which). This sequence was found in a man younger than 35 who had mild COVID-19 (a few samples of this study predate the infection). Cell type and time point are not known. J is TRBJ1-5 and V is TRBV11-2; D is unclear. CDR3 protein: CASSLDTVQPQHF. The CDR3 DNA reads as TGTGCCAGCAGCTTAGATACGGTTCAGCCCCAGCATTTT.